This is a list of T cell receptor beta chains from one sample in a study of control samples from healthy donors and cancer patients. Sequenced by immunoSEQ multiplex PCR; TCRdb stores in-frame clones only, minus some. The data contain 250,000 to 300,000 clones, over 75% of them singletons. The source material was PBMCs. The receptor set was obtained from an older woman with lung cancer. The CDR3 runs from the conserved cysteine through the conserved F or W. The order of the fields is clone size, D gene, V gene, J gene, CDR3 DNA, CDR3 protein. A D gene is named only where the DNA matches it firmly. Not all rows give a size; the values are once, few, many and, for expanded clones, a class.

clone_size: few
d_call: TRBD1
v_call: TRBV5-4
j_call: TRBJ2-5
cdr3_nt: TGTGCCAGCAGCCCGCGGACAGGGGGCCAAGAGACCCAGTACTTC
cdr3_aa: CASSPRTGGQETQYF

clone_size: once
d_call: -
v_call: TRBV9
j_call: TRBJ2-3
cdr3_nt: TGTGCCAGCAGCGTAGTACAGGGCAGGGCTTGGGATACGCAGTATTTT
cdr3_aa: CASSVVQGRAWDTQYF

clone_size: many
d_call: -
v_call: TRBV2
j_call: TRBJ2-2
cdr3_nt: TGTGCCAGCAGTGGGTTAAGCAGTCTCACCGGGGAGCTGTTTTTT
cdr3_aa: CASSGLSSLTGELFF

clone_size: -
d_call: -
v_call: TRBV19
j_call: TRBJ2-2
cdr3_nt: TGTGCCCTCCGGGCGGGACCTGCGAACACCGGGGAGCTGTTTTTT
cdr3_aa: CALRAGPANTGELFF

clone_size: -
d_call: TRBD2
v_call: TRBV7-9
j_call: TRBJ2-3
cdr3_nt: TGTGCCAGCAGCCCTGAGGTAGCGGGATCACGGGGGTATTTT
cdr3_aa: CASSPEVAGSRGYF

clone_size: few
d_call: TRBD2
v_call: TRBV5-4
j_call: TRBJ2-7
cdr3_nt: TGTGCCAGCAGCAGCACTAGCGGGTTCTCCTACGAGCAGTACTTC
cdr3_aa: CASSSTSGFSYEQYF

clone_size: -
d_call: -
v_call: TRBV5-1
j_call: TRBJ1-2
cdr3_nt: TGCGCCAGCAGCTCGGACGGGAACTATGGCTACACCTTC
cdr3_aa: CASSSDGNYGYTF

clone_size: -
d_call: TRBD1
v_call: TRBV5-1
j_call: TRBJ2-5
cdr3_nt: TGCGCCAGCAGCTTGGGGGACAGTCAGTACTTC
cdr3_aa: CASSLGDSQYF

clone_size: -
d_call: -
v_call: TRBV28
j_call: TRBJ1-2
cdr3_nt: TGTGCCAGCAGTTTTGGTGCTCAAGGGTTGGCTGGCTACACCTTC
cdr3_aa: CASSFGAQGLAGYTF

clone_size: -
d_call: -
v_call: TRBV28
j_call: TRBJ1-1
cdr3_nt: TGTGCCAGCAGTTTAGCGAACACTGAAGCTTTCTTT
cdr3_aa: CASSLANTEAFF

clone_size: -
d_call: TRBD1
v_call: TRBV20-1
j_call: TRBJ2-1
cdr3_nt: TGCAGTGCTAGATATCCCAGGGGGCTTTTCTTC
cdr3_aa: CSARYPRGLFF

clone_size: few
d_call: TRBD1
v_call: TRBV5-1
j_call: TRBJ1-1
cdr3_nt: TGCGCCAGCAGCACGCAGACAGGGCTAAACACTGAAGCTTTCTTT
cdr3_aa: CASSTQTGLNTEAFF

clone_size: -
d_call: -
v_call: TRBV10-1
j_call: TRBJ1-1
cdr3_nt: TGCGCCAGCACCCCAAGAGAAGCTTTCTTT
cdr3_aa: CASTPREAFF

clone_size: few
d_call: -
v_call: TRBV5-4
j_call: TRBJ1-2
cdr3_nt: TGTGCCAGCAGCACCATTAAACAGTCTTATGGCTACACCTTC
cdr3_aa: CASSTIKQSYGYTF

clone_size: few
d_call: -
v_call: TRBV5-8
j_call: TRBJ2-1
cdr3_nt: TGTGCCAGCACCCCCGAGCCCAGCAGGAATGAGCAGTTCTTC
cdr3_aa: CASTPEPSRNEQFF

clone_size: -
d_call: TRBD1
v_call: TRBV18
j_call: TRBJ2-1
cdr3_nt: TGTGCCACCACCGGCACAGGGGGAAACAATGAGCAGTTCTTC
cdr3_aa: CATTGTGGNNEQFF

clone_size: -
d_call: TRBD1
v_call: TRBV11-2
j_call: TRBJ1-4
cdr3_nt: TGTGCCAGCAGCTTAGGATTCGAGGGGGCCCGATATGAAAAACTGTTTTTT
cdr3_aa: CASSLGFEGARYEKLFF

clone_size: -
d_call: TRBD1
v_call: TRBV2
j_call: TRBJ1-4
cdr3_nt: TGTGCCAGCAGTGGGACAGGGAATGAAAAACTGTTTTTT
cdr3_aa: CASSGTGNEKLFF

clone_size: -
d_call: -
v_call: TRBV6-6
j_call: TRBJ2-1
cdr3_nt: TGTGCCAGCATACCCTCCTGGCAGGGGGGAAATGAGCAGTTCTTC
cdr3_aa: CASIPSWQGGNEQFF

clone_size: many
d_call: -
v_call: TRBV4-2
j_call: TRBJ2-7
cdr3_nt: TGTGCCAGCAGCCAAGAAGGTTGGGGTCCGTCCTACGAGCAGTACTTC
cdr3_aa: CASSQEGWGPSYEQYF

clone_size: -
d_call: -
v_call: TRBV6-5
j_call: TRBJ2-5
cdr3_nt: TGTGCCAGCAGTCTCGAATTGTCGGGAGAGACCCAGTACTTC
cdr3_aa: CASSLELSGETQYF

clone_size: -
d_call: TRBD1
v_call: TRBV12-5
j_call: TRBJ1-5
cdr3_nt: TGTGCTAGTGGGGTTACAGGGGGCGTTTCCCAGCCCCAGCATTTT
cdr3_aa: CASGVTGGVSQPQHF

clone_size: -
d_call: -
v_call: TRBV11-1
j_call: TRBJ2-3
cdr3_nt: TGTGCCAGCAGCTTAGGATACGGGGACACAGATACGCAGTATTTT
cdr3_aa: CASSLGYGDTDTQYF

clone_size: -
d_call: -
v_call: TRBV12-3/TRBV12-4
j_call: TRBJ2-5
cdr3_nt: TGTGCCAGCAGTTTACAGGGACAAGAGACCCAGTACTTC
cdr3_aa: CASSLQGQETQYF

clone_size: once
d_call: -
v_call: TRBV16
j_call: TRBJ1-1
cdr3_nt: TGTGCCAGCAGCCGCATAGGACGGAACACTGAAGCTTTCTTT
cdr3_aa: CASSRIGRNTEAFF

clone_size: -
d_call: TRBD2
v_call: TRBV4-2
j_call: TRBJ2-1
cdr3_nt: TGTGCCAGCAGCCAAGTCATCCTACCTAGCGGGAGAGCTAATGAGCAGTTCTTC
cdr3_aa: CASSQVILPSGRANEQFF

clone_size: -
d_call: -
v_call: TRBV6-4
j_call: TRBJ1-2
cdr3_nt: TGTGCCAGCAGTGACTCCGGCAAAAGCTACACCTTC
cdr3_aa: CASSDSGKSYTF

clone_size: -
d_call: TRBD1
v_call: TRBV7-9
j_call: TRBJ1-2
cdr3_nt: TGTGCCAGCAGCCCGTGGGACAGGAGTAACTATGGCTACACCTTC
cdr3_aa: CASSPWDRSNYGYTF

clone_size: -
d_call: TRBD2
v_call: TRBV10-2
j_call: TRBJ2-5
cdr3_nt: TGCGCCAGCACTCTGGGACTAGCGGGGGCATACCAAGAGACCCAGTACTTC
cdr3_aa: CASTLGLAGAYQETQYF

clone_size: -
d_call: -
v_call: TRBV10-1
j_call: TRBJ1-4
cdr3_nt: TGCGCCAGCAGTGAGGGTAGCGAAAAACTGTTTTTT
cdr3_aa: CASSEGSEKLFF

clone_size: -
d_call: TRBD2
v_call: TRBV7-2
j_call: TRBJ2-5
cdr3_nt: TGTGCCAGCAGCTTAGCGGCGGGAGGGGAGACCCAGTACTTC
cdr3_aa: CASSLAAGGETQYF

clone_size: -
d_call: -
v_call: TRBV2
j_call: TRBJ1-2
cdr3_nt: TGTGCCAGCAGGGGAGAGGGGTCCTACGGCTACACCTTC
cdr3_aa: CASRGEGSYGYTF

clone_size: -
d_call: -
v_call: TRBV6-5
j_call: TRBJ2-3
cdr3_nt: TGTGCCAGCAGTTACGTTAGCGGTAGCACAGATACGCAGTATTTT
cdr3_aa: CASSYVSGSTDTQYF

clone_size: -
d_call: -
v_call: TRBV5-6
j_call: TRBJ1-1
cdr3_nt: TGTGCCAGCAGCCCCATGGAGGACCTGAACACTGAAGCTTTCTTT
cdr3_aa: CASSPMEDLNTEAFF

clone_size: -
d_call: TRBD2
v_call: TRBV24-1
j_call: TRBJ2-1
cdr3_nt: TGTGCCACCAGTGTCCACACGGGGGGGGACAATGAGCAGTTCTTC
cdr3_aa: CATSVHTGGDNEQFF

clone_size: -
d_call: -
v_call: TRBV2
j_call: TRBJ1-5
cdr3_nt: TGTGCCAGCAGTTCGGGACTCCCAAGGGGCAATCAGCCCCAGCATTTT
cdr3_aa: CASSSGLPRGNQPQHF

clone_size: -
d_call: TRBD2
v_call: TRBV12-5
j_call: TRBJ2-5
cdr3_nt: TGTGCTAGTGGTCTAGCGGGAGCAGAGACCCAGTACTTC
cdr3_aa: CASGLAGAETQYF

clone_size: -
d_call: -
v_call: TRBV4-1
j_call: TRBJ2-6
cdr3_nt: TGCGCCAGCAGCCAAGAGTCGTCGGGGCCCGGGGCCAACGTCCTGACTTTC
cdr3_aa: CASSQESSGPGANVLTF

clone_size: -
d_call: -
v_call: TRBV30
j_call: TRBJ1-4
cdr3_nt: TGTGCCTGGAGTGTAGCCAGGAGTACAACTAATGAAAAACTGTTTTTT
cdr3_aa: CAWSVARSTTNEKLFF

clone_size: -
d_call: TRBD2
v_call: TRBV11-3
j_call: TRBJ2-1
cdr3_nt: TGTGCCAGCAGCTTAGATGGGACTAGCGGTTTGAATGAGCAGTTCTTC
cdr3_aa: CASSLDGTSGLNEQFF

clone_size: once
d_call: -
v_call: TRBV18
j_call: TRBJ2-7
cdr3_nt: TGTGCCAGCTCACCACCGGGTGCCTACGAGCAGTACTTC
cdr3_aa: CASSPPGAYEQYF

clone_size: -
d_call: -
v_call: TRBV5-6
j_call: TRBJ2-7
cdr3_nt: TGTGCCAGCAGCTCGGTGATGGCGGCCCTGGTCTACGAGCAGTACTTC
cdr3_aa: CASSSVMAALVYEQYF

clone_size: -
d_call: -
v_call: TRBV3-1/TRBV3-2
j_call: TRBJ1-3
cdr3_nt: TGTGCCAGCAGCGGCCCCGGGCCCTCAAATTTT
cdr3_aa: CASSGPGPSNF

clone_size: -
d_call: -
v_call: TRBV3-1/TRBV3-2
j_call: TRBJ1-4
cdr3_nt: TGTGCCAGCAGCTCTTGGGACGGGAATGAAAAACTGTTTTTT
cdr3_aa: CASSSWDGNEKLFF

clone_size: -
d_call: -
v_call: TRBV27
j_call: TRBJ2-7
cdr3_nt: TGTGCCAGCAGTTTTGAAGGCTATGACGAGCAGTACTTC
cdr3_aa: CASSFEGYDEQYF

clone_size: -
d_call: -
v_call: TRBV5-1
j_call: TRBJ1-2
cdr3_nt: TGCGCCAGCAGCTTGGAGGGAGACGCTTGGGTCTATGGCTACACCTTC
cdr3_aa: CASSLEGDAWVYGYTF

clone_size: -
d_call: -
v_call: TRBV19
j_call: TRBJ2-5
cdr3_nt: TGTGCCAGTAGCCTCGCTGGGGGCGAGACCCAGTACTTC
cdr3_aa: CASSLAGGETQYF

clone_size: few
d_call: -
v_call: TRBV21-1
j_call: TRBJ2-1
cdr3_nt: TGTGCCAGCAACAGTGTAGCTTTCAATGAGCAGTTCTTC
cdr3_aa: CASNSVAFNEQFF

clone_size: -
d_call: -
v_call: TRBV19
j_call: TRBJ2-1
cdr3_nt: TGTGCCAGTAGTATGTCCGGTGTGAGCAATGAGCAGTTCTTC
cdr3_aa: CASSMSGVSNEQFF

clone_size: -
d_call: -
v_call: TRBV5-6
j_call: TRBJ2-2
cdr3_nt: TGTGCCAGCAGCCTGGGATTCACCGGGGAGCTGTTTTTT
cdr3_aa: CASSLGFTGELFF

clone_size: -
d_call: -
v_call: TRBV10-3
j_call: TRBJ1-5
cdr3_nt: TGTGCCATCAGTGAGTCATGGGCAGAGGTTCAGCCCCAGCATTTT
cdr3_aa: CAISESWAEVQPQHF

clone_size: -
d_call: -
v_call: TRBV10-3
j_call: TRBJ2-7
cdr3_nt: TGTGCCATCAGTGAGTCGACCTACGAGCAGTACTTC
cdr3_aa: CAISESTYEQYF

clone_size: -
d_call: TRBD1
v_call: TRBV7-7
j_call: TRBJ2-7
cdr3_nt: TGTGCCAGCAGCTTCGGGACAGGGGGCCGCGAGCAGTACTTC
cdr3_aa: CASSFGTGGREQYF

clone_size: -
d_call: TRBD1
v_call: TRBV18
j_call: TRBJ2-7
cdr3_nt: TGTGCCAGCTCACGGACAGGGAAGGGGAGCTCCTACGAGCAGTACTTC
cdr3_aa: CASSRTGKGSSYEQYF